The 25 T cell receptor beta chains below were found in one sample sequenced in a study of regulatory T cells in long-lasting Graves disease. Time point meaning: newly diagnosed GD, antithyroid drugs for less than 3 months. PBMCs provided the RNA from which the TCR library was made. CDR3 regions were amplified by Arm-PCR using iRepertoire HTBI primers to build TCR beta libraries. Each CDR3 protein is one row after TCRdb ran MiXCR on the multiplex PCR reads. This sample yields around 250,000 distinct CDR3 sequences, of which approximately 20% are seen a single time; approximately 24% belongs to the top ten. The sequencing here drew on peripheral blood mononuclear cells (PBMCs), taken at new diagnosis, from a patient treated with antithyroid drugs. These receptors all come from a female donor with Graves disease.

Many counts were recorded for this clonotype. This rearrangement joins TRBV20-1 to TRBJ2-7; 9 bases fit TRBD2. CDR1 DFQATT and CDR2 SNEGSKA come from the germline V gene (reference sequence). V dropped 3 bases and J dropped 5; count of bases not matched to a gene: 11. The CDR3 totals 15 residues. The CDR3 reads CSASRSAGGGNEQYF. DNA for the CDR3: TGCAGTGCTAGTCGCTCCGCGGGAGGGGGGAACGAGCAGTACTTC.

There are many counts of this clonotype. The V call is TRBV4-1, the J call TRBJ2-2, with D possibly being TRBD2 (6 bases). The germline V and J ends were trimmed by 6 bases and 4 bases, with 21 bases remaining between them. The CDR3 contains 17 residues. The germline gives CDR1 MGHRA, CDR2 YSYEKL. For the CDR3, the DNA is TGCGCCAGCAGACATTCTCCGGCGGTTAGCGGCACCGGGGAGCTGTTTTTT. Protein product: CASRHSPAVSGTGELFF.

Ten or more counts support this clonotype. The gene calls are TRBV27 and TRBJ1-5; 9 bases are shared with TRBD1. The germline V gene has CDR1 MNHEY and CDR2 SMNVEV (reference sequence). Unmatched junction bases numbered 4, after V lost 4 bases and J lost 6 bases. The CDR3 runs 14 residues. The CDR3 DNA is TGTGCCAGCAGTTCAGGACAGGGGATTCAGCCCCAGCATTTT. It encodes CASSSGQGIQPQHF.

This clonotype was counted at least ten times. The CDR3 sequence: CASSRTGSPLHF. The CDR3 region has the DNA TGTGCCAGCAGCCGGACGGGTTCACCCCTCCACTTT. The rearrangement links TRBV4-2 to TRBJ1-6; D remains ambiguous. The germline V gene encodes CDR1 LGHNA and CDR2 YNFKEQ. V dropped 4 bases and J dropped 9 bases, with 7 bases sitting between them. The CDR3 has 12 residues.

This clonotype came up many times. The chain carries TRBV13 and TRBJ2-7; TRBD2 matches at 8 bases. The CDR3 length is 16 residues. V shed 3 bases and J 0 bases; nucleotides not matched to a gene: 7. CDR1 is PRHDT, CDR2 FYEKMQ, per germline (reference sequence). CDR3 sequence: CASSFFSGKSSYEQYF. The CDR3 coding sequence is TGTGCCAGCAGCTTCTTTAGCGGGAAGAGCTCCTACGAGCAGTACTTC. The variable domain in full, completed from reference TRBV13 and TRBJ2-7, reads AAGVIQSPRHLIKEKRETATLKCYPIPRHDTVYWYQQGPGQDPQFLISFYEKMQSDKGSIPDRFSAQQFSDYHSELNMSSLELGDSALYFCASSFFSGKSSYEQYFGPGTRLTVT.

Note on this clonotype: The junction and the germline gene differ at one end; a read error may be behind it. The chain couples TRBV9 to TRBJ2-2; TRBD2 aligns across 8 bases. Germline V gene lookup returns CDR1 SGDLS and CDR2 YYNGEE. The CDR3 spans 16 residues. The DNA of the CDR3 is TGCGCCAGCAGCTTGTTGGTAGCGGGGAGCACCGGGGAGCTGTTTTTT. Protein: CASSLLVAGSTGELFF.

This clonotype has a count of ten or more. The chain employs TRBV6-1 and TRBJ1-3; D is unclear. V lost 7 bases and J 2 bases, leaving 9 bases between the germline ends. This CDR3 region has 13 residues. Germline V lookup: CDR1 MNHNS, CDR2 SASEGT. The CDR3 reads CASNLSPGNTIYF. The CDR3 DNA reads TGTGCCAGCAACCTATCCCCTGGAAACACCATATATTTT.

The chain joins TRBV24-1 to TRBJ2-5; D possibly uses TRBD1 or TRBD2 (5 bases each). Looked up from germline, CDR1 is KGHDR and CDR2 is SFDVKD. Trimming cost V 0 bases and J 1 base, with 8 bases left between them. The length of the CDR3 is 15 residues. For the CDR3, the DNA is TGTGCCACCAGTGATTTGTTGAGGGGCCAAGAGACCCAGTACTTC. Protein product: CATSDLLRGQETQYF.

At least ten counts were recorded for this clonotype. V gene TRBV19 combines with J gene TRBJ2-4; 8 nucleotides match TRBD1. The V segment lost 9 bases and the J segment 0 bases; nucleotides outside the gene matches: 4. This CDR3 region has 14 residues. Germline-derived CDR1 and CDR2 are LNHDA and SQIVND (reference sequence). CDR3 nucleotides: TGTGCCAGCGGACAGGGACTAGCCAAAAACATTCAGTACTTC. It translates to CASGQGLAKNIQYF.

This clonotype was detected ten times or more. The CDR3 here is CASSFPQGADGYTF. The CDR3 region has the DNA TGCGCCAGCAGCTTCCCACAGGGGGCCGATGGCTACACCTTC. The chain recombines TRBV5-1 with TRBJ1-2; 9 bases align to TRBD1. The germline gives CDR1 SGHRS, CDR2 YFSETQ. This CDR3 contains 14 residues. The trim removed 2 bases at V and 6 bases at J, leaving 5 bases unmatched.

V is TRBV12-3 or TRBV12-4 and J is TRBJ2-7; D may be TRBD2 (6 bases). With 4 bases removed from V and 5 bases from J, the gap between germline ends came to 12 bases. The CDR3 spans 13 residues. CDR3 amino acids: CASSWGRTDEQYV. CDR3 coding DNA: TGTGCCAGCAGTTGGGGGAGGACGGACGAGCAGTACGTC.

This clonotype was seen at least ten times. The chain has TRBV7-3 and TRBJ2-3; possibly TRBD1 for D (5 bases). The CDR3 is made up of 13 amino acids. The ends were cut back, 5 bases at V and 4 bases at J, with 10 bases in the middle. CDR1 and CDR2 (germline): SGHTA, FQGTGA. This chain's CDR3 is CASSEGAADTQYF. The CDR3 DNA sequence: TGTGCCAGCAGCGAAGGGGCGGCAGATACGCAGTATTTT.

This clonotype was seen ten or more times. This chain uses TRBV30 with TRBJ1-4, with no clear D. V lost 2 bases, J lost 4 bases, and 14 bases lay in between. The length of the CDR3 is 15 residues. Germline CDR1 GTSNPN, CDR2 SVGIG (reference sequence). The CDR3 here is CAWSSKGPDNEKLFF. CDR3 bases: TGTGCCTGGAGTTCCAAGGGTCCCGATAATGAAAAACTGTTTTTT.

This clonotype was counted at least ten times. The CDR3 here is CASSIGTGETEAFF. Here the CDR3 DNA reads TGTGCCAGCAGCATAGGGACAGGGGAGACTGAAGCTTTCTTT. V and J are TRBV3-1 and TRBJ1-1, with 10 bases identical to TRBD1. This CDR3 spans 14 amino acids. The germline V gene has CDR1 LGHDT and CDR2 YNNKEL (reference sequence). V dropped 5 bases and J dropped 5; count of bases not matched to a gene: 5.

This clonotype was counted only a few times. This chain joins TRBV9 and TRBJ2-2; D is unresolved. Germline CDR1 reads SGDLS; CDR2 reads YYNGEE. The CDR3 is made up of 15 amino acids. V was trimmed by 0 bases and J by 2 bases, leaving 8 bases between them. This CDR3 reads CASSVEQINTGELFF. CDR3 sequence (DNA): TGTGCCAGCAGCGTAGAACAGATTAACACCGGGGAGCTGTTTTTT.

Ten or more counts support this clonotype. J is TRBJ1-2 and V is TRBV24-1; D is ambiguous. Germline V gene data show CDR1 as KGHDR and CDR2 as SFDVKD. Trimming removed 3 bases from V and 4 bases from J, with 8 bases in between. This CDR3 has 13 residues. CDR3 sequence (DNA): TGTGCCACCAGTGATCCCGGGTCCTATGGCTACACCTTC. Its protein product is CATSDPGSYGYTF.

The sample holds many counts of this clonotype. The chain uses TRBV3-1 and TRBJ2-3; unclear D gene. Trimming cost V 1 base and J 1 base, with 3 bases left between them. The CDR3 has 13 residues. The germline V gene has CDR1 LGHDT and CDR2 YNNKEL (reference sequence). CDR3 sequence: CASSQGGTDTQYF. DNA for the CDR3: TGTGCCAGCAGCCAAGGCGGCACAGATACGCAGTATTTT.

This clonotype was counted ten times or more. The V gene is TRBV6-1, the J gene TRBJ1-2, with 9 bases matching TRBD1. Germline lookup yields CDR1 MNHNS and CDR2 SASEGT. This CDR3 is built from 14 residues. Trimming took 2 bases from V and 4 from J; bases not matched to a gene: 2. CDR3 in DNA: TGTGCCAGCAGTGAAACAGGGGGCTCCTATGGCTACACCTTC. Translation: CASSETGGSYGYTF.

About this clonotype itself: A far larger clone is a single base away, which makes a read error likely. The chain is built from TRBV3-1 and TRBJ2-5; D uncertain. CDR3 size: 11 residues. Trimming left V 1 base short and J 4 bases short, with 1 base between. Germline CDR1 and CDR2: LGHDT and YNNKEL (reference sequence). The CDR3 nucleotides read TGTGCCAGCAGCCAAGTAGAGACCCAGTACTTC. Translating gives CASSQVETQYF.

The rearrangement joins TRBV10-3 to TRBJ2-7; possibly TRBD2 for D (6 bases). The CDR3 spans 14 residues. CDR1 ENHRY and CDR2 SYGVKD come from the germline V gene. V gave up 5 bases and J gave up 4 bases, with 15 bases separating them. The chain's CDR3 is CAISSRDSSYEQYF. As DNA, the CDR3 is TGTGCCATCAGTAGCCGGGACTCGAGTTACGAGCAGTACTTC.

This clonotype was seen at least ten times. V usage is TRBV10-3 and J usage is TRBJ2-2; D remains unclear. CDR1 and CDR2 from the germline V gene are ENHRY and SYGVKD. The V end was cut by 6 bases, the J end by 7 bases, with 15 bases between. CDR3 length equals 14 residues. CDR3 in amino acids: CAIRPGLEHGELFF. In nucleotides, the CDR3 is TGTGCCATCAGGCCGGGCCTCGAACACGGGGAGCTGTTTTTT.

This clonotype was recorded at least ten times. This CDR3 is CASSYGAGASETQYF. The CDR3 DNA is TGTGCCAGCAGTTACGGGGCGGGAGCATCAGAGACCCAGTACTTC. The chain carries TRBV6-5 and TRBJ2-5; TRBD2 agrees at 7 bases. J was trimmed by 4 bases and V by 2 bases; bases with no gene match: 7. The CDR3 spans 15 residues. Germline CDR1 MNHEY, CDR2 SVGAGI.

This clonotype was observed many times. V and J are TRBV5-1 and TRBJ2-2; D may be TRBD2 (6 bases). This CDR3 has 16 residues. V lost 0 bases and J lost 6, with 15 bases in between. Germline CDR1 reads SGHRS; CDR2 reads YFSETQ. The CDR3 DNA sequence: TGCGCCAGCAGCTTGGCACCGGACTACCTAGCCGGGGAGCTGTTTTTT. It is translated as CASSLAPDYLAGELFF.

This clonotype was observed many times. J is TRBJ1-6 and V is TRBV5-5; 8 nucleotides line up with TRBD1. Unmatched junction bases numbered 1, after V lost 2 bases and J lost 6 bases. CDR1 and CDR2 from the germline V gene are SGHKS and YYEKEE (reference sequence). This CDR3 is built from 14 residues. The CDR3 sequence: CASSFGQGNSPLHF. DNA for the CDR3: TGTGCCAGCAGCTTCGGACAGGGTAATTCACCCCTCCACTTT. Looking up the rest from reference TRBV5-5 and TRBJ1-6 gives the full variable domain: DAGVTQSPTHLIKTRGQQVTLRCSPISGHKSVSWYQQVLGQGPQFIFQYYEKEERGRGNFPDRFSARQFPNYSSELNVNALLLGDSALYLCASSFGQGNSPLHFGNGTRLTVT.

In this sample, this clonotype turned up many times. The rearrangement links TRBV11-2 to TRBJ2-7, with TRBD2 matching over 8 bases. Germline values: CDR1 SGHAT, CDR2 FQNNGV. The CDR3 has 17 amino acids. The J segment lost 3 bases and the V segment lost 0 bases, leaving 10 bases of the junction unmatched. The CDR3 coding sequence is TGTGCCAGCAGCTTAGAGGCCAGCGGGAGAGGTTTCTACGAGCAGTACTTC. Translation: CASSLEASGRGFYEQYF.